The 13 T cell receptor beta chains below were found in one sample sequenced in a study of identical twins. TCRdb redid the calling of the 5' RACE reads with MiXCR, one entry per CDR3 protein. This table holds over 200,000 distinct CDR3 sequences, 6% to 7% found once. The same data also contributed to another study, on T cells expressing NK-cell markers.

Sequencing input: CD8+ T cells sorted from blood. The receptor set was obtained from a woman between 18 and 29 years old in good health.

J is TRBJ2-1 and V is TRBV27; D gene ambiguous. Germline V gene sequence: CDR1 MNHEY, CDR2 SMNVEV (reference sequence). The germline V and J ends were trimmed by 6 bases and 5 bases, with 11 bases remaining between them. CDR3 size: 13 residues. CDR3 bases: TGTGCCAGCAGCGGTAACGGCCACAATGAGCAGTTCTTC. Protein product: CASSGNGHNEQFF.

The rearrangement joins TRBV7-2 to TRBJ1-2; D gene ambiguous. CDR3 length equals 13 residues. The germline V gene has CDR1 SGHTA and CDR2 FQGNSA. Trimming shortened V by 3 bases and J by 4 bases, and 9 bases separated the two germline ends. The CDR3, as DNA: TGTGCCAGCAGCTTCGGAACCTCCTATGGCTACACCTTC. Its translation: CASSFGTSYGYTF.

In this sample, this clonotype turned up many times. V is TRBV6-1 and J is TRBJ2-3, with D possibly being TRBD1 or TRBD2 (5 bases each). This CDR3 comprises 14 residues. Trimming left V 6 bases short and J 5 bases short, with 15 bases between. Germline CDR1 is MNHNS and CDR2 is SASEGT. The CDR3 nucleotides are TGTGCCAGCAGCGAGGGCTTGGGACGAGATACGCAGTATTTT. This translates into CASSEGLGRDTQYF.

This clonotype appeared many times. Here the CDR3 reads CASRAQNEKLFF. Here the CDR3 DNA reads TGTGCCAGCAGGGCCCAAAATGAAAAACTGTTTTTT. The V gene is TRBV6-5, the J gene TRBJ1-4; D is unresolved. V was cut by 6 bases and J by 5 bases, with 7 bases left in between. This CDR3 has 12 amino acids. Germline values: CDR1 MNHEY, CDR2 SVGAGI.

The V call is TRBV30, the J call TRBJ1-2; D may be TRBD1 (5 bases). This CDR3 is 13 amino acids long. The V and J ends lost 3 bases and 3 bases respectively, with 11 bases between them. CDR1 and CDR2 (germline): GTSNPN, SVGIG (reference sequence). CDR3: CAWSQGKYYGYTF. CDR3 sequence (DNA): TGTGCCTGGAGCCAGGGCAAGTACTATGGCTACACCTTC.

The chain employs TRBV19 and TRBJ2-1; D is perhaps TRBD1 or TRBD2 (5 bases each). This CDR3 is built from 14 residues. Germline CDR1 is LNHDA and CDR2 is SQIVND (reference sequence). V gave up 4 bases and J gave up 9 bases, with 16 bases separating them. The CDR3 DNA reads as TGTGCCAGTAGTAACACGGGACCTTTGGGTGAGCAGTTCTTC. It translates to CASSNTGPLGEQFF.

The CDR3: CSVEDAQVPAFF. The CDR3 DNA reads as TGCAGCGTTGAAGACGCCCAGGTACCAGCTTTCTTT. The V and J genes are TRBV29-1 and TRBJ1-1; D is undetermined. V lost 0 bases and J 10 bases, leaving 12 bases between the germline ends. CDR3 size: 12 residues. Germline CDR1 is SQVTM and CDR2 is ANQGSEA.

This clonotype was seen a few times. The CDR3 reads CASLGGGTEAFF. The CDR3 region has the DNA TGTGCCAGCTTAGGGGGGGGCACTGAAGCTTTCTTT. The chain joins TRBV12-3 or TRBV12-4 to TRBJ1-1; the D gene is possibly TRBD1 (6 bases). Deletions cut 8 bases from V and 4 bases from J, with 11 bases between. The CDR3 length is 12 residues.

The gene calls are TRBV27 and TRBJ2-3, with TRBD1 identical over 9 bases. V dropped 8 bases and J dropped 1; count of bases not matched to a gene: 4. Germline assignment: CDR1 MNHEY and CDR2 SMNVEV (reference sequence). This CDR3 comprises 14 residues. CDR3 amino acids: CASHTGGGTDTQYF. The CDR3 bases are TGTGCCAGCCATACAGGGGGCGGCACAGATACGCAGTATTTT.

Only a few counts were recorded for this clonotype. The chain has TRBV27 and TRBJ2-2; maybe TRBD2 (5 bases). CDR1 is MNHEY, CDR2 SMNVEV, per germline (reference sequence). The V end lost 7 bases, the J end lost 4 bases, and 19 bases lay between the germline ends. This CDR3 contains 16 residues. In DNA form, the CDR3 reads TGTGCCAGCACCCCACGGTTGCGGGTAGGCACCGGGGAGCTGTTTTTT. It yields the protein CASTPRLRVGTGELFF.

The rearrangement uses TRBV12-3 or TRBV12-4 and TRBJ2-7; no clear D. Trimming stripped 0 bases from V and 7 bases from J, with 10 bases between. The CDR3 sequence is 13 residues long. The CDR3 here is CASSLATPGEQYF. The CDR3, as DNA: TGTGCCAGCAGTTTAGCCACACCTGGTGAGCAGTACTTC.

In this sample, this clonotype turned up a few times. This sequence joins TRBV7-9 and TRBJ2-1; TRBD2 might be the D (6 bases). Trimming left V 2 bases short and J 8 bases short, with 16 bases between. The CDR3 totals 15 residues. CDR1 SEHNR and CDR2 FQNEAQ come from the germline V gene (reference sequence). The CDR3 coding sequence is TGTGCCAGCAGCTTATTAGGCGCTAGCGTAGATGAGCAGTTCTTC. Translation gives CASSLLGASVDEQFF.

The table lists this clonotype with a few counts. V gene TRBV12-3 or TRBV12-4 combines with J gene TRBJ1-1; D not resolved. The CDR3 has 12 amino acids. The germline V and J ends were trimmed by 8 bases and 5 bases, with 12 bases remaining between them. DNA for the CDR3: TGTGCCAGCCTGCTCAGAGCAACTGAAGCTTTCTTT. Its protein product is CASLLRATEAFF.